Below, one T cell receptor (beta chain) is given with its context. Its antigen is currently unknown. This specimen comes from a study of cytomegalovirus exposure and HLA in healthy donors. Study background: Previous work identified roughly 120 million unique TCR beta sequences from about 179 million T cells. Study-wide points: A link between a missense DCLRE1C variant and TCR beta V- and J-gene trimming emerged from a later analysis.

The CDR3 loop spans 15 amino acids. V lost 4 bases and J lost 6; bases outside the gene matches: 5. Germline lookup yields CDR1 SGHNT and CDR2 YYREEE (reference sequence). The PCR had 60 Vbeta and 13 Jbeta primers. TCRdb's copy holds only in-frame clones and misses some; the assay was immunoSEQ multiplex PCR. This listing includes over 45,000 clones. The specimen sequenced was PBMCs. The chain joins TRBV5-4 to TRBJ1-4, with TRBD1 identical over 11 bases. This sequence originates from a woman aged 40 to 50 in good health and CMV-seronegative. In DNA form, the CDR3 reads TGTGCCAGCAGCCTCGGACAGGGGGCCTATGAAAAACTGTTTTTT. Its protein is CASSLGQGAYEKLFF.